This T cell receptor (beta chain) was sequenced in a study of cytomegalovirus exposure and HLA in healthy donors (dated by TCRdb to the late 2010s). With respect to the entire study: An earlier analysis of 587 of the donors reported roughly 300 Gb of sequence data and 117 million unique TCR beta sequences obtained from around 170 million T cells. HLA typing included class I and class II loci at four-digit resolution. To decide whether each TCR beta V gene segment behaved as functional or pseudogenic, an earlier analysis of nearly 600 of the donors relied on high-throughput TCR beta sequencing. Several DR-DQ haplotypes were handled as single units for association and clustering because linkage in the cohort was strong. Every discovery cohort repertoire had been produced on one sequencing platform. To study patterns of TCR occurrence, a later analysis re-analyzed previously published TCR beta repertoires from 550 to 800 donors and added high-resolution HLA genotyping. In the later analysis, no new phenotypic data were used to find candidate immune exposures; instead, reliance was placed on TCR beta sequences and their occurrence across donors. Typing coverage varied by locus: roughly 620-630 donors for A, B, C, DRB1 and DQB1; roughly 510 for DQA1; around 610 for DPA1; roughly 470 for DPB1. The study combined high-throughput TCR immunosequencing, statistical association of individual TCRs with disease status, and machine learning to predict cytomegalovirus infection status. Besides the first cohort of approximately 710 subjects, a separate validation cohort made up of 120 different subjects was used. The study used immunosequencing to profile the T cell repertoires of hundreds of subjects and linked those repertoires to cytomegalovirus serostatus. Among around 400 genotyped donors of the cohort, an average of roughly 240,000 unique TCR beta nucleotide sequences were sequenced per donor, 15% to 20% of them non-productive. Donor age, sex, ethnicity and CMV serostatus were collected together with the repertoire data. The study aimed to test whether signatures of past pathogen exposure could be identified by cataloging public T cell receptors. An early release that covered around 590 HLA-typed donors contained approximately 300 gigabases of sequencing data and tens of millions of unique TCR sequences. A later genetic analysis used genome-wide SNP genotypes for about 65% of the 666 donors, treating that subset as a discovery cohort. Of the roughly 400 genotyped donors, roughly 80% fell in the genetic ancestry cluster associated with self-reported Caucasian donors.

CDR1 and CDR2, looked up from the germline V gene, are SGHRS and YFSETQ. Compared with germline, V lacks 0 bases and J lacks 0 bases; bases without a gene match: 2. The CDR3 covers 15 residues, taking in both the cysteine and the phenylalanine. Only the CDR3 DNA is retained, 45 bases long and in frame from the first base. In this sample, this clone turned up once. Its specific antigen is unknown. No base-level quality is on record; no much larger clone is a single base apart. In total, approximately 700 healthy bone marrow donors made up the cohort. At the time of sampling, all cohort members were nominally healthy, though unrecorded immune exposures were likely present. The donor was CMV seronegative and was included in the group of 352 seronegative cohort members. Every donor gave a peripheral blood sample, and the peripheral blood mononuclear cells from that sample were used for TCR beta sequencing. The Qiagen DNeasy Blood Extraction Kit was used to extract genomic DNA from the blood cell samples.

What the authors observed across the whole study: The only immune exposure information available for the cohort was CMV serostatus. Because counts were too low, some 17 rarely observed V segments, including chromosome 9 orphons, were left out of the earlier analysis of several hundred of the donors. In a later analysis, HLA-associated TCR beta chains showed more clonal expansion and lower generation probabilities than non-associated chains that were equally common. The authors suggested that the approach could potentially be generalized to other disease states and immunological phenotypes. The classifier was reported to diagnose cytomegalovirus status with high specificity and sensitivity in both the original and validation cohorts. A later analysis reported that several top co-occurrence clusters appeared linked to parvovirus B19, influenza, CMV and Epstein-Barr virus. This cohort had only TCR beta chains sequenced, and the lack of alpha or paired-chain data limited which features could be detected. Because HLA typing was missing for some donors at each locus, association tests included only the typed subset. A later genetic analysis associated a missense DCLRE1C variant with V-gene and J-gene trimming of TCR beta chains, and an independent cohort replicated the association. Correlated functional status among segregating V segments might reflect linkage disequilibrium, but an unknown experimental factor could not be ruled out. When HLA alleles, especially DR and DQ, strongly co-occurred, TCR associations were difficult to assign to individual alleles. Broadly in line with IMGT annotations, most TCR beta V segments showed up in productive rearrangements about 90% or about 30% of the time in an earlier analysis of about 500 of the donors. A further reported finding was that TCR beta sequences accurately predicted the HLA-A and HLA-B alleles for most subjects in the first cohort. Most TCR sequences were observed very rarely across donors, whereas some public TCRs were present in many individuals. A cluster of highly shared sequence variants was judged likely to be a technical artifact of the sequencing pipeline. In a later analysis, 16,951 TCR beta sequences were associated with specific HLA alleles at a false discovery rate of 0.05. A later analysis found that TCR association rates varied across HLA loci, with DRB1 alleles showing the most associated TCRs and HLA-C alleles the fewest. Three of the identified cytomegalovirus-associated TCR beta chains were confirmed in vitro to be specific for cytomegalovirus antigens. According to a later analysis, most CMV-associated TCR beta chains appeared to be HLA-restricted, and the HLA associations seemed to be driven largely by CMV exposure. The study gave a list of about 170 TCR beta chains associated with cytomegalovirus. Roughly uniform sequencing depth across donors was assumed in presence/absence analyses, although this assumption may not hold. A later genetic analysis reported fewer N-insertions in productive TCRs among donors in an Asian-associated ancestry cluster than the roughly 620-donor mean. The 87-base-pair reads could not distinguish some IMGT-functional V segments, including TRBV6-2 and TRBV6-3, so those segments were excluded.

Library preparation employed the immunoSEQ multiplex PCR assay. For the multiplex PCR, a mixture combining 60 forward primers for TCR Vbeta segments and 13 reverse primers for TCR Jbeta segments was used. The CDR3 region of rearranged TCR beta genes was amplified from genomic DNA with a multiplex PCR assay. The Illumina HiSeq System was used to sequence the amplified TCR beta libraries as 87-base-pair reads. Turning to the authors' computational methods: A later analysis counted 75 million to 100 million unique TCR beta chains across the 600 to 850 repertoires, and around 9.9 million of these chains were shared by at least two donors. A nearest-neighbor algorithm error-corrected the raw reads and collapsed the reads into unique sequences, merging closely related sequences to remove PCR and sequencing errors. Alignment of CDR3 sequences to IMGT reference sequences was used to assign V, D and J gene segments. For a sequence to be retained, a match of at least six nucleotides was required to both a V gene segment and a J gene segment. A rearrangement was called productive if the CDR3 had no stop codons and remained in frame with V and J, and every other rearrangement was called non-productive. Following IMGT convention, CDR3 was defined as the stretch from the second conserved V-encoded cysteine up to the conserved J-encoded phenylalanine. The earlier analysis of 500 to 600 of the donors excluded sequences that lacked an unambiguous match to a single V gene segment. In an earlier analysis of several hundred of the donors, V segments were called functional above 56.7% productive rearrangements and were called segregating when the between-donor standard deviation exceeded 5%. A statistical classification framework was developed to diagnose cytomegalovirus status using the catalog of TCR beta chain sequences. In a later analysis, TCR nucleotide sequences were compared against IMGT/GENE-DB human TR gene sequences so that V and J genes could be assigned. A later analysis assigned CDR3 sequences and most-parsimonious VDJ recombination scenarios with the TCRdist pipeline. In a later analysis, every TCR beta chain was defined by the combination of its CDR3 amino acid sequence and its V-gene family, and reads without a unique V-gene family were dropped. To address suspected cross-contamination and a sequencing artifact, a later analysis removed 592 highly shared, low-generation-probability nucleotide sequences. In a later analysis, a clonal expansion index for each public chain was calculated from normalized within-repertoire ranks of inferred template counts. A later analysis computed generation probabilities with a VDJ recombination model fitted to out-of-frame rearrangements, and checked the results against IGoR. In a later analysis, TCR-TCR, TCR-HLA and TCR-CMV co-occurrence was scored with hypergeometric tests, and a repertoire-size bias correction was applied to TCR pairs. In a later analysis, false discovery rates were estimated by permuting HLA or CMV assignments 20 times. A later analysis grouped co-occurring TCRs with DBSCAN, adding TCRdist sequence similarity when clustering within HLA-allele-positive subsets. Repertoires with fewer than 30,000 or more than 120,000 public chains, plus five repertoires with anomalous nucleotide sharing, were excluded from co-occurrence clustering. TCRdb took over this immuneACCESS table, retaining in-frame rearrangements with V and J assigned. Such tables are incomplete; in checked studies, under half of the missing clones stem from an unresolved V gene, and the remainder is unexplained. V and J calls and clone size are those listed in that table; D and trimming were worked out from the DNA. This sample holds around 120,000 clones; 75% to 85% were observed only once. 2.5% to 3.5% of the sample rests with the top ten.

The sample comprised PBMCs. The receptor was isolated from a male donor in good health and CMV-seronegative. This chain is built from TRBV5-1 and TRBJ2-7; 8 bases in between match TRBD2. The CDR3 region: CASSLASGSSYEQYF. The nucleotide sequence is given as TGCGCCAGCAGCTTGGCCAGCGGGAGCTCCTACGAGCAGTACTTC.